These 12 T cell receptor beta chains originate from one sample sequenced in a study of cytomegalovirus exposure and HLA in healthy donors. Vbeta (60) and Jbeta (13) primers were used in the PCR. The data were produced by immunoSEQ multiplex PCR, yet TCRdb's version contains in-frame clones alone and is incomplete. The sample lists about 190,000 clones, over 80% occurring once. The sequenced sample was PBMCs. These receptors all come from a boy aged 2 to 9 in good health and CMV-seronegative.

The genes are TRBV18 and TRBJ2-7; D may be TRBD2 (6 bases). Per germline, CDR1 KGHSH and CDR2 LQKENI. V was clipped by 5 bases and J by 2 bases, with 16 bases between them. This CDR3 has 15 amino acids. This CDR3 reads CASSLGREPAYEQYF. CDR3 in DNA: TGTGCCAGCTCATTAGGACGGGAGCCTGCCTACGAGCAGTACTTC. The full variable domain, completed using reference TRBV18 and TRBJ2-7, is NAGVMQNPRHLVRRRGQEARLRCSPMKGHSHVYWYRQLPEEGLKFMVYLQKENIIDESGMPKERFSAEFPKEGPSILRIQQVVRGDSAAYFCASSLGREPAYEQYFGPGTRLTVT.

CDR3 in amino acids: CASSELGQGTDTEAFF. CDR3 nucleotide sequence: TGTGCCAGCAGTGAACTCGGGCAGGGGACGGACACTGAAGCTTTCTTT. The gene calls are TRBV2 and TRBJ1-1; maybe TRBD1 (6 bases). Germline-derived CDR1 and CDR2 are SNHLY and FYNNEI. The CDR3 runs 16 residues. V lost 2 bases and J 3 bases, leaving 16 bases between the germline ends.

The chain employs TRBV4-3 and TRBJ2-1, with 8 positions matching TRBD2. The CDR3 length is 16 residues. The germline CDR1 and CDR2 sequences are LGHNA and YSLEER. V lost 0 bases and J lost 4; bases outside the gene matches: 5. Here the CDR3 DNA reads TGCGCCAGCAGCCAAGAACCCGGGGGGGGTTACAATGAGCAGTTCTTC. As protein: CASSQEPGGGYNEQFF.

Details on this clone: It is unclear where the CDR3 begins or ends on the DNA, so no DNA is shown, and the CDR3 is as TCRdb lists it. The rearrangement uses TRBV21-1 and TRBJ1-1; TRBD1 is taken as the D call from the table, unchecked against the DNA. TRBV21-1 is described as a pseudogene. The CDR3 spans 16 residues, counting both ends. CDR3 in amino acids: CASSKFGQGTDTEAFF.

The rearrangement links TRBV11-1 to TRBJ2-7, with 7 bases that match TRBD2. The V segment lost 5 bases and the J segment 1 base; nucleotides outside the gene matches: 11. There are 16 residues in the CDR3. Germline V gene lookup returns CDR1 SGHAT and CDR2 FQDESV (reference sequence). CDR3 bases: TGTGCCAGCAGCCCCCGATGGGGGAGGGCTTCCTACGAGCAGTACTTC. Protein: CASSPRWGRASYEQYF.

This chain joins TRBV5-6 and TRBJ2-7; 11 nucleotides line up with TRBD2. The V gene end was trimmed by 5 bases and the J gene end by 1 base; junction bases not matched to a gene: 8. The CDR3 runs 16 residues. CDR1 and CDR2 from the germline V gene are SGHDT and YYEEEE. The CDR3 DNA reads TGTGCCAGCAGTCCCGGGCTAGCGGGGGGATCCTACGAGCAGTACGTC. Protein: CASSPGLAGGSYEQYV.

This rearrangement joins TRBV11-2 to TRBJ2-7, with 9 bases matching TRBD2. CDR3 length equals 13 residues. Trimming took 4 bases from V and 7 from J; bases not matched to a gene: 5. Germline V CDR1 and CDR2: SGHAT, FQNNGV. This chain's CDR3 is CASSYSGGREQYV. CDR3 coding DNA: TGTGCCAGCAGCTACAGCGGGGGGCGGGAGCAGTACGTC.

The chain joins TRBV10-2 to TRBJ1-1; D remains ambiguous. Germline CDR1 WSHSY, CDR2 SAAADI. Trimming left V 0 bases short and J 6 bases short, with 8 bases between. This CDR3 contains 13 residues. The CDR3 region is CASSESGGPEAFF. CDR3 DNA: TGCGCCAGCAGTGAGTCGGGAGGGCCTGAAGCTTTCTTT.

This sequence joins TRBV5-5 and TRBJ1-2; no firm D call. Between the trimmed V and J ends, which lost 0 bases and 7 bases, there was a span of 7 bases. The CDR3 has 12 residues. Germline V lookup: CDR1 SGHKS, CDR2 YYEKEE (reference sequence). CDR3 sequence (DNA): TGTGCCAGCAGCTTGGATCTACCTGGCTACACCTTC. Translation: CASSLDLPGYTF.

DNA for the CDR3: TGTGCCAGCAGTTTTTTAGGGACTATCCCCGACAATGAGCAGTTCTTC. Protein: CASSFLGTIPDNEQFF. The genes are TRBV27 and TRBJ2-1, with 7 bases that match TRBD2. Looked up from germline, CDR1 is MNHEY and CDR2 is SMNVEV (reference sequence). The CDR3 runs to 16 residues. V shed 3 bases and J 5 bases; nucleotides not matched to a gene: 10.

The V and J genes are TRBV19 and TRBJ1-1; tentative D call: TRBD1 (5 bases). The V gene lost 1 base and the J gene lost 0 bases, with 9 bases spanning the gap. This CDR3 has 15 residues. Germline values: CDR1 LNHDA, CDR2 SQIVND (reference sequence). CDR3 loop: CASSIGPGVNTEAFF. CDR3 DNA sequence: TGTGCCAGTAGTATAGGCCCGGGGGTGAACACTGAAGCTTTCTTT.

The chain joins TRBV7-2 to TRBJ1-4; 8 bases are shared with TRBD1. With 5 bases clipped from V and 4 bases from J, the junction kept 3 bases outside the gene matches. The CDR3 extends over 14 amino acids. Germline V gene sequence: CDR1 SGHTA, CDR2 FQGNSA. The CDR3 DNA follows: TGTGCCAGCAGCCTGGACAGGGATAATGAAAAACTGTTTTTT. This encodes CASSLDRDNEKLFF.